Here is one T cell receptor beta chain with its context. This clone was seen once. It lacks a known antigen. The record has no base qualities; no much larger clone is one base away. This sample stems from a study of vaccination effects on CD4 cells after COVID-19 (dated by TCRdb to 2021 to 2024). Regarding the research as a whole: Participants received two doses of either the BNT162b2 or the mRNA-1273 mRNA SARS-CoV-2 vaccine. SARS-CoV-2 spike-specific CD4+ TCR repertoires were compared before and after mRNA vaccination in COVID-19 convalescent patients and in infection-naive vaccine recipients. A total of some eleven COVID-19 convalescent patients and 4 SARS-CoV-2-naive healthy vaccine recipients were included in the full study. Cultures from other donors in the study were sequenced using the Oncomine TCR Beta short-read assay on an Illumina iSeq 100. Results and caveats for the whole study, not just this receptor: Clones induced by infection and clones induced by vaccination both contracted markedly at late timepoints after vaccination, which fits with T cell responses waning over time. In healthy vaccine recipients, vaccine-induced clones were almost all SARS-CoV-2 mono-reactive, with only 1 of 255 cross-reactive with common cold coronaviruses. Only a small number of convalescent patients were included, and no early post-infection timepoints were available, which limited the study.

In the ViraFEST assay, PBMC were stimulated with viral peptide pools, and antigen-specific CD4+ T cell clonotypes were then identified by expansion using TCR sequencing. After approximately eleven days of culture, CD4+ T cells were isolated with the EasySep CD4+ T cell isolation kit. Healthy vaccine recipients had no prior SARS-CoV-2 infection, confirmed by negative nucleocapsid antibodies before and after vaccination. About 2.1 million PBMC per well were cultured in IMDM with 5% human AB serum, 9 to 10 IU/ml IL-2 and gentamicin, plus 10 ug/ml peptides. On days 3 and 7, half of the culture medium was replaced with fresh IL-2-containing medium. Unless noted otherwise, every peptide stimulation condition was cultured in triplicate wells. PBMC were separated from whole blood using Ficoll-Paque Plus gradient centrifugation and were then either cryopreserved at -140C or used fresh. The spike proteins of SARS-CoV-2 and of the common cold coronaviruses HCoV-NL63, HCoV-OC43 and HCoV-229E were spanned by overlapping peptide pools. The QIAamp micro DNA kit was used to extract genomic DNA from the cultured CD4+ T cells.

Trimming at the junction amounts to 2 bases on V and 4 bases on J, and the germline ends lie 8 bases apart. The CDR3 numbers 13 residues from cysteine through phenylalanine. CDR3 DNA is the only sequence kept; it has 39 bases, read in frame from the first base. CDR1 LNHNV and CDR2 YYDKDF are derived from the germline V gene (reference sequence). The protocol used for the library was the immunoSEQ multiplex PCR assay. DNA from the cultured and isolated CD4+ T cells underwent TCR beta CDR3 sequencing. For the original study's pipeline: The analysis removed non-productive TCR sequences, trimmed reads to the CDR3 region, and retained only CDR3s that were 7 or more amino acids long. The MANAFEST web app was used to pick out antigen-specific clonotypes by comparing their expansion in peptide wells with that in reference cultures. To be called positive, a clone needed expansion at FDR<0.05 compared with the reference and with all other wells, an odds ratio greater than 5, and a frequency greater than 0.1% in two replicate wells. A clonotype was defined as cross-reactive if the clonotype was significantly expanded both in SARS-CoV-2 spike wells and in at least one common cold coronavirus spike condition. Using the stringdist R package, CDR3 similarity was measured by Levenshtein distance, and unrooted trees were constructed with ape in R 3.6.1. TCRdb stores this immuneACCESS table with in-frame sequences only. Part of the clones is absent; in the studies checked, under half of the shortfall reflects unresolved V genes, and no reason is known for the rest. V, J and clone size are those of that table, while D and trimming were read from the DNA. The sample profile shows 71,000 or so clones; approximately 72% of them were found once. Less than 5% of the sample is taken by the ten largest.

This TCR derives from a human donor who received a COVID-19 vaccine. This sample comprised CD4+ T cells from PBMCs cultured with HCoV-OC43 spike peptides, obtained before COVID-19 vaccination. What the cell subset or site label conveys for this sample: HCoV-OC43 spike overlapping peptide pool stimulation. This receptor chain uses TRBV15 and TRBJ2-5; no confident D gene assignment can be made. The CDR3 amino acid sequence is: CATSRKRSETQYF. The DNA reads TGTGCCACCAGCAGAAAGCGATCAGAGACCCAGTACTTC.